Listed below are T cell receptor beta chains from one sample, sequenced in a study of shared clonotypes between healthy human individuals. The repertoire was sequenced with immunoSEQ multiplex PCR; TCRdb's copy has only in-frame clones and lacks some. The sample consists of about 1 million clones, roughly 75% of them appearing once. Sequencing was performed on memory CD4+ T cells sorted from blood. These receptors were taken from a man between 18 and 29 years old in good health. Each CDR3 is given with its conserved first and last residue. D genes are given only for firm matches. Where a row states a size, it is once, few, many or the class of an expanded clone; other rows omit it.

d_call j_call clone_size v_call cdr3_nt cdr3_aa
. TRBJ2-7 . TRBV7-2 TGTGCCAGCAGCCAGACAGCCTACGAGCAGTACTTC CASSQTAYEQYF
. TRBJ1-5 . TRBV6-5 TGTGCCAGCAGTGAACGGTGGACCCAGCATTTT CASSERWTQHF
TRBD1 TRBJ2-2 . TRBV7-2 TGTGCCAGCAGCGCGACAGGGATAACCGGGGAGCTGTTTTTT CASSATGITGELFF
TRBD1 TRBJ1-5 many TRBV7-8 TGTGCCAGCAGCTTAGGGCACAGGGGGTCCGATCAGCCCCAGCATTTT CASSLGHRGSDQPQHF
TRBD1 TRBJ1-2 . TRBV4-1 TGCGCCAGCAGCCAAGGGACAGGGGGCTCAGGCTATGGCTACACCTTC CASSQGTGGSGYGYTF
. TRBJ1-1 . TRBV4-3 TGCGCCAGCAGCCAAGAAGGGTCTGCTTGGGCAGCTTTCTTT CASSQEGSAWAAFF
. TRBJ1-6 few TRBV5-4 TGTGCCAGCAGCTTAGGGTCCTATAATTCACCCCTCCACTTT CASSLGSYNSPLHF
TRBD2 TRBJ2-5 . TRBV7-2 TGTGCCAGCAGCTTAACAGCGGGGGTTGGTGAGACCCAGTACTTC CASSLTAGVGETQYF
. TRBJ1-2 . TRBV18 TGTGCCAGCTCACTCAGAGATTTTAACTATGGCTACACCTTC CASSLRDFNYGYTF
. TRBJ2-3 . TRBV30 TGTGCCTGGAAGGTGGCAGGGGCAGATACGCAGTATTTT CAWKVAGADTQYF
TRBD2 TRBJ2-3 . TRBV5-6 TGTGCCAGCAGCGGGGGAGCGGGGTCATACACAGATACGCAGTATTTT CASSGGAGSYTDTQYF